These 22 T cell receptor beta chains originate from one sample sequenced in a study of brain metastases from non-small cell lung cancer. Assay used: immunoSEQ multiplex PCR; TCRdb lists only in-frame clones, some missing. The sample records about 1,800 clones, around nine tenths being singletons. The material sequenced was tissue from a brain metastasis. The source is a donor aged 40 or older with non-small cell lung cancer.

The chain combines TRBV9 with TRBJ2-2; the D gene is possibly TRBD2 (5 bases). Germline lookup yields CDR1 SGDLS and CDR2 YYNGEE. CDR3 length: 15 amino acids. V was pared by 3 bases and J by 7 bases, with 16 bases between. In nucleotides, the CDR3 is TGTGCCAGCAGCGAGTACTCCGGGAACCTCGGGGAGCTGTTTTTT. It is translated as CASSEYSGNLGELFF.

Worth noting for this clone: At the DNA level, this CDR3 is encoded by other sequences in the same sample as well. The chain is built from TRBV28 and TRBJ1-5; D is perhaps TRBD1 (5 bases). The CDR3 covers 13 residues. CDR1 MDHEN and CDR2 SYDVKM come from the germline V gene. The CDR3 bases are TGTGCTACGCGCCCCCGGGGGGAGCCACCCCAGCATTTT. Its translation is CATRPRGEPPQHF.

In regard to this clone: The DNA is omitted, as the CDR3 cannot be located on it reliably, and the CDR3 follows TCRdb's listing. CDR3 amino acids: CASSQDWADGTGTSFF. The genes are TRBV4-1 and TRBJ1-1; the tabulated D call, TRBD1, remains unverified against the DNA. The CDR3 totals 16 residues, both ends included. Germline lookup yields CDR1 MGHRA and CDR2 YSYEKL.

This clone occurred once. The chain couples TRBV7-9 to TRBJ2-7; D is unresolved. In germline, CDR1 is SEHNR, CDR2 FQNEAQ (reference sequence). The CDR3 spans 14 residues. Deletions cut 6 bases from V and 0 bases from J, with 12 bases between. CDR3 DNA sequence: TGTGCCAGCAGACCTGACGGCCCCTCCTACGAGCAGTACTTC. Amino acid sequence: CASRPDGPSYEQYF.

About this clone: The junction does not match germline at one end; this may be a read error. The genes are TRBV12-3 or TRBV12-4 and TRBJ2-1; 7 bases fit TRBD1. The CDR3 extends over 12 amino acids. The CDR3 coding sequence is TGTGCCACCCGACAGGGAGCCTATGAACAGTTCTTC. It specifies CATRQGAYEQFF.

The chain links TRBV6-6 to TRBJ1-3; possibly TRBD1 for D (5 bases). The V and J ends lost 2 bases and 4 bases respectively, with 15 bases between them. Germline values: CDR1 MNHNY, CDR2 SVGAGI (reference sequence). The CDR3 runs to 16 residues. Here the CDR3 reads CASSYTIAGTGNTIYF. DNA for the CDR3: TGTGCCAGCAGTTACACCATAGCAGGGACGGGAAACACCATATATTTT.

The chain carries TRBV2 and TRBJ1-1; 8 bases fit TRBD1. Trimming at V came to 2 bases and at J to 4 bases, leaving 12 bases not matched to a gene. CDR3 length equals 17 residues. Per the germline V gene, CDR1 is SNHLY and CDR2 is FYNNEI. The CDR3 region has the DNA TGTGCCAGCAGTGAATACTGGGACAGGAACGCGGTCACTGAAGCTTTCTTT. Residues: CASSEYWDRNAVTEAFF.

This clone was observed a single time. The V and J genes are TRBV30 and TRBJ1-1; 10 nucleotides align to TRBD1. Trimming at V came to 7 bases and at J to 9 bases, leaving 11 bases not matched to a gene. The CDR3 extends over 13 amino acids. The germline V gene encodes CDR1 GTSNPN and CDR2 SVGIG (reference sequence). The CDR3 spells CALSGTGDRKAFF. The CDR3 bases are TGTGCCTTATCCGGGACAGGGGATCGGAAAGCTTTCTTT.

The chain uses TRBV7-8 and TRBJ2-5; D not resolved. CDR1 and CDR2 from the germline V gene are SGHVS and FQNEAQ. The CDR3 contains 15 residues. V gave up 5 bases and J gave up 5 bases, with 18 bases separating them. This chain's CDR3 is CASSEDPVVWETQYF. The CDR3 DNA follows: TGTGCCAGCAGCGAGGACCCCGTTGTTTGGGAGACCCAGTACTTC.

The V gene is TRBV7-3, the J gene TRBJ2-3; TRBD2 matches at 7 bases. V dropped 2 bases and J dropped 8; count of bases not matched to a gene: 4. This CDR3 has 13 amino acids. Germline V lookup: CDR1 SGHTA, CDR2 FQGTGA. CDR3 in amino acids: CASSLGTTGTQYF. DNA for the CDR3: TGTGCCAGCAGCTTAGGGACTACCGGTACGCAGTATTTT.

The chain employs TRBV28 and TRBJ2-1; TRBD1 matches 7 bases. In germline, CDR1 is MDHEN, CDR2 SYDVKM. V lost 5 bases and J lost 4; bases outside the gene matches: 8. This CDR3 has 15 amino acids. CDR3 region: CASSPLDRRYNEQFF. The CDR3 DNA reads as TGTGCCAGCAGTCCCCTGGACAGGCGATACAATGAGCAGTTCTTC.

The chain recombines TRBV15 with TRBJ1-5; TRBD1 is a possible D gene (5 bases). V lost 3 bases and J lost 1, with 13 bases in between. The CDR3 contains 16 residues. CDR1 is LNHNV, CDR2 YYDKDF, per germline (reference sequence). CDR3 nucleotide sequence: TGTGCCACCAGCAGGGGCAGGGTTGGAAGCAATCAGCCCCAGCATTTT. Protein product: CATSRGRVGSNQPQHF.

About this clone: In the same sample, other DNA sequences code for this CDR3. This chain uses TRBV27 with TRBJ2-7; D is possibly TRBD1 or TRBD2 (5 bases each). V gave up 4 bases and J gave up 3 bases, with 13 bases separating them. Per germline, CDR1 MNHEY and CDR2 SMNVEV (reference sequence). The CDR3 runs 14 residues. The CDR3 region is CASSSRGRGYEQYF. CDR3 DNA: TGTGCCAGCAGTTCCCGGGGCAGAGGCTACGAGCAGTACTTC.

This clone showed up just once. The V gene is TRBV21-1, the J gene TRBJ2-7. TRBV21-1 is recorded as a pseudogene. This CDR3 comprises 14 residues. CDR3: CASSNNWQSYEQYF. Here the CDR3 DNA reads TGTGCCAGCAGCAATAACTGGCAGTCCTACGAGCAGTACTTC.

The chain uses TRBV29-1 and TRBJ1-2; D is possibly TRBD1 (6 bases). The ends were cut back, 4 bases at V and 4 bases at J, with 13 bases in the middle. Germline V gene data show CDR1 as SQVTM and CDR2 as ANQGSEA. The CDR3 sequence is 13 residues long. The CDR3 bases are TGCAGCGTTGTACAGGGCGATGGCTATGGCTACACCTTC. Translation: CSVVQGDGYGYTF.

This clone has only one observation. The J gene is TRBJ1-5, the V gene TRBV2; D gene uncertain. Trimming stripped 6 bases from V and 2 bases from J, with 14 bases between. Germline CDR1 reads SNHLY; CDR2 reads FYNNEI. The CDR3 length is 15 residues. CDR3: CASSYVVGGNQPQHF. CDR3 DNA: TGTGCCAGCAGCTACGTCGTGGGAGGCAATCAGCCCCAGCATTTT.

The chain is built from TRBV7-8 and TRBJ1-5; D is possibly TRBD1 (5 bases). Germline V CDR1 and CDR2: SGHVS, FQNEAQ. V lost 4 bases and J 5 bases, leaving 9 bases between the germline ends. This CDR3 is 13 amino acids long. CDR3: CASSSRGDQPQHF. The DNA for the CDR3 is TGTGCCAGCAGCTCCCGGGGGGATCAGCCCCAGCATTTT.

The count of this clone is one. The V gene is TRBV2, the J gene TRBJ1-5; D gene unclear. This CDR3 contains 14 residues. The germline CDR1 and CDR2 sequences are SNHLY and FYNNEI. V shed 6 bases and J shed 7 bases, with 16 bases lying between them. The CDR3 loop reads CASSAERGYQPQHF. Here the CDR3 DNA reads TGTGCCAGCAGCGCCGAACGGGGTTACCAGCCCCAGCATTTT.

The chain employs TRBV5-6 and TRBJ2-6; D is undetermined. V lost 2 bases and J lost 0, with 6 bases in between. The V gene's germline CDR1 is SGHDT and CDR2 YYEEEE. The CDR3 is 15 amino acids. The CDR3 loop is CASSLWISGANVLTF. CDR3 nucleotides: TGTGCCAGCAGCTTATGGATCTCTGGGGCCAACGTCCTGACTTTC.

The chain couples TRBV20-1 to TRBJ2-3; D is perhaps TRBD2 (6 bases). V was shortened by 4 bases and J by 0 bases, with 11 bases between the two germline ends. Germline-derived CDR1 and CDR2 are DFQATT and SNEGSKA (reference sequence). The CDR3 contains 14 residues. The CDR3 protein is CSAIEGGSTDTQYF. CDR3 nucleotides: TGCAGTGCTATTGAGGGAGGCAGCACAGATACGCAGTATTTT.

About this clone: Within the sample, other DNA sequences also encode this same CDR3. The chain employs TRBV7-9 and TRBJ1-6, with a weak D call TRBD1 (5 bases). V lost 4 bases to trimming and J lost 9 bases, with 16 bases between them. CDR3 length equals 15 residues. Germline CDR1 SEHNR, CDR2 FQNEAQ (reference sequence). The DNA of the CDR3 is TGTGCCAGCAGCTCCATTGGGGCCGTTCGTTCACCCCTCCACTTT. Translation gives CASSSIGAVRSPLHF.

The genes are TRBV5-1 and TRBJ2-5; 12 bases are a match to TRBD2. CDR1 is SGHRS and CDR2 is YFSETQ in the germline V gene. J was trimmed by 5 bases and V by 0 bases; bases with no gene match: 8. CDR3 length equals 17 residues. For the CDR3, the DNA is TGCGCCAGCAGCTTGGTTTCTAGCGGGGGGGCCGAGGAGACCCAGTACTTC. It encodes CASSLVSSGGAEETQYF.